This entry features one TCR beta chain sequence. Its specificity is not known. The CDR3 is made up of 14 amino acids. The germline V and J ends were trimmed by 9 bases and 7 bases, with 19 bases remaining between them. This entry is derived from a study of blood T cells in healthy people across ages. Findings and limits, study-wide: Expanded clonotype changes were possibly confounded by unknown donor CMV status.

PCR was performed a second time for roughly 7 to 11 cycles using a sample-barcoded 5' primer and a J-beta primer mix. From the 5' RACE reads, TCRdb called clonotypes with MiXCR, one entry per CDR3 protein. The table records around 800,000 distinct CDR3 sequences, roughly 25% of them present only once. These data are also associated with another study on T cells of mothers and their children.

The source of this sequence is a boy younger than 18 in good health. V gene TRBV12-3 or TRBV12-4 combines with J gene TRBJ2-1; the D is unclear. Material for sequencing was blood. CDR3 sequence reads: CASSGPTRKNEQFF. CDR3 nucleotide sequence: TGTGCCAGTAGTGGTCCTACCCGCAAGAATGAGCAGTTCTTC.